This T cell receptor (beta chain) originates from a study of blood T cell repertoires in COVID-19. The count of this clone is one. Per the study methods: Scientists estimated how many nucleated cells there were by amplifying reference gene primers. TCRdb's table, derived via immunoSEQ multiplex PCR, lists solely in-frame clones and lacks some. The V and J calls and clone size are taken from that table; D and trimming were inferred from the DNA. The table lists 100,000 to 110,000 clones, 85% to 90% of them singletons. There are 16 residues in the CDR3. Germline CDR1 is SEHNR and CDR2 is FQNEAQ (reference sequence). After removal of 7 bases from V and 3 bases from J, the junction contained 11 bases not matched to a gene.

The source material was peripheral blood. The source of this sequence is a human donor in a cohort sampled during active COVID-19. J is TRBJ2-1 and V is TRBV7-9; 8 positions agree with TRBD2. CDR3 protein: CASIHGGGSLYNEQFF. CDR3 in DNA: TGTGCCAGCATCCACGGGGGGGGGTCCCTCTACAATGAGCAGTTCTTC.